These T cell receptor beta chains were read from a single sample in a study of T cell responses to AZD1222 COVID-19 vaccine. This table comes from immunoSEQ multiplex PCR, and its TCRdb copy is limited to in-frame clones, with some not included. The repertoire has around 160,000 clones, roughly 80% of them found once; the top ten carry roughly 4%. The sample consisted of peripheral blood, taken on day 0 of MenACWY control vaccination. Every receptor here comes from an adult in good health. Both conserved end residues are part of each CDR3. A D gene is named only where the DNA matches it firmly. Rows give clone size only sometimes, using once, few, many, or a class for an expanded clone.

TRBJ1-1 | TRBV27 | . | . | CASSLSNGGHTEAFF | TGTGCCAGCAGTTTATCGAACGGGGGGCACACTGAAGCTTTCTTT
TRBJ2-1 | TRBV3-1/TRBV3-2 | TRBD1 | . | CASSSPTGGREQFF | TGTGCCAGCAGCTCCCCAACAGGGGGCCGCGAGCAGTTCTTC
TRBJ1-5 | TRBV11-2 | TRBD1 | . | CASSLGQRSSPQHF | TGTGCCAGCAGCTTGGGACAGCGATCTAGCCCCCAGCATTTT
TRBJ2-5 | TRBV20-1 | . | . | CSATGLGTQYF | TGCAGTGCTACAGGGTTAGGGACCCAGTACTTC
TRBJ2-5 | TRBV5-6 | . | . | CASSPLGREKVTQYF | TGTGCCAGCAGCCCTTTGGGCAGGGAAAAGGTGACCCAGTACTTC
TRBJ1-4 | TRBV11-2 | . | once | CASSLDFLEGRYANEKLFF | TGTGCCAGCAGCTTAGATTTTTTGGAGGGCCGATATGCTAATGAAAAACTGTTTTTT
TRBJ2-1 | TRBV12-3/TRBV12-4 | . | . | CASSASVEQFF | TGTGCCAGCAGCGCGTCTGTTGAGCAGTTCTTC
TRBJ2-3 | TRBV10-1 | TRBD2 | . | CASSDVAGGPADTQYF | TGCGCCAGCAGTGATGTTGCGGGGGGGCCGGCAGATACGCAGTATTTT
TRBJ1-1 | TRBV5-4 | . | . | CASSRGAGTNTEAFF | TGTGCCAGCAGCCGCGGGGCAGGGACTAACACTGAAGCTTTCTTT
TRBJ2-3 | TRBV11-2 | TRBD2 | once | CASSQGLADTDTQYF | TGTGCCAGCAGCCAGGGACTAGCAGACACAGATACGCAGTATTTT
TRBJ1-1 | TRBV4-1 | . | . | CASSQDRQRAFF | TGCGCCAGCAGCCAAGATCGGCAAAGGGCTTTCTTT
TRBJ2-3 | TRBV5-4 | TRBD1 | . | CASSLRPDRASTDTQYF | TGTGCCAGCAGCTTAAGACCAGACAGGGCTAGCACAGATACGCAGTATTTT
TRBJ1-2 | TRBV18 | TRBD1 | . | CASSTAGDRANGYTF | TGTGCCAGCTCTACTGCCGGCGACAGGGCGAATGGCTACACCTTC
TRBJ2-5 | TRBV3-1/TRBV3-2 | . | . | CASSQDARARETQYF | TGTGCCAGCAGCCAAGATGCCAGGGCTAGAGAGACCCAGTACTTC
TRBJ2-1 | TRBV4-1 | TRBD1 | few | CASSPRQGGAEQFF | TGCGCCAGCAGCCCAAGACAGGGGGGGGCCGAGCAGTTCTTC
TRBJ1-2 | TRBV10-3 | . | . | CAISGRGYGYTF | TGTGCCATCAGTGGTAGAGGATATGGCTACACCTTC
TRBJ1-4 | TRBV12-5 | TRBD1 | . | CASGSHDRVDLREKLFF | TGTGCTAGTGGTTCCCATGACAGGGTGGATCTTCGTGAAAAACTGTTTTTT
TRBJ1-5 | TRBV23-1 | . | . | CASSQPYRDGHQPQHF | TGCGCCAGCAGTCAACCATACCGGGACGGTCATCAGCCCCAGCATTTT
TRBJ1-1 | TRBV3-1/TRBV3-2 | . | . | CASSPGQNTEAFF | TGTGCCAGCAGCCCGGGACAGAACACTGAAGCTTTCTTT
TRBJ2-3 | TRBV11-2 | TRBD1 | . | CASSPAQGAIRDTQYF | TGTGCCAGCAGCCCTGCTCAGGGGGCAATTAGGGATACGCAGTATTTT
TRBJ1-1 | TRBV6-5 | . | . | CASSYGFNTEAFF | TGTGCCAGCAGTTATGGGTTTAACACTGAAGCTTTCTTT
TRBJ1-3 | TRBV6-5 | . | . | CASSYAYGNSGNTIYF | TGTGCCAGCAGTTATGCCTATGGTAATTCTGGAAACACCATATATTTT
TRBJ2-7 | TRBV27 | TRBD2 | . | CASRPSGAYEQYF | TGTGCCAGCAGACCCAGCGGGGCCTACGAGCAGTACTTC
TRBJ2-1 | TRBV5-1 | . | . | CASSSPLGANNEQFF | TGCGCCAGCAGCTCCCCTTTAGGGGCCAACAATGAGCAGTTCTTC
TRBJ1-1 | TRBV27 | . | . | CASSQHSALTEAFF | TGTGCCAGCAGTCAACATTCGGCGCTCACTGAAGCTTTCTTT
TRBJ2-5 | TRBV7-7 | . | many | CASSLGRTISRETQYF | TGTGCCAGCAGCCTGGGACGGACCATCTCTCGGGAGACCCAGTACTTC
TRBJ1-6 | TRBV14 | . | . | CASSQESGMLNSPLHF | TGTGCCAGCAGCCAAGAGTCTGGGATGCTTAATTCACCCCTCCACTTT